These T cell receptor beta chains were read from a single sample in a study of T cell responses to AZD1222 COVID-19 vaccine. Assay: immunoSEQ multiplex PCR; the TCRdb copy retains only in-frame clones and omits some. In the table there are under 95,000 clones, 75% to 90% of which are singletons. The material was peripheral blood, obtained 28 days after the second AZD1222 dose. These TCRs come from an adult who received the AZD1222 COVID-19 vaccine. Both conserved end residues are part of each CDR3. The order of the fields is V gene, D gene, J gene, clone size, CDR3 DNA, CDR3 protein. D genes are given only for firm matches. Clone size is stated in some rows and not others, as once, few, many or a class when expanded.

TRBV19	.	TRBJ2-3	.	TGTGCCAGTAGGGGGCAGGGGGGTATAACAGATACGCAGTATTTT	CASRGQGGITDTQYF
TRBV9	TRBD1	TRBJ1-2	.	TGTGCCAGCAGCCCCCGGGACAGGGGGCTGGGCTATGGCTACACCTTC	CASSPRDRGLGYGYTF
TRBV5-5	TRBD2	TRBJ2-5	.	TGTGCCAGCAGCACCGGGACTAGCGGGGCCGCAGAGACCCAGTACTTC	CASSTGTSGAAETQYF
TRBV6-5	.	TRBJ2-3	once	TGTGCCAGCAAAAAGACCCAAAGCACAGATACGCAGTATTTT	CASKKTQSTDTQYF
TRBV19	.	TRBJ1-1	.	TGTGCCAGTAGTATAGGGGCAGGAATCGTTATGAACACTGAAGCTTTCTTT	CASSIGAGIVMNTEAFF
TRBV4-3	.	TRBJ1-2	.	TGCGCCAGCAGCCAAACCCTCGGTGTCTATGGCTACACCTTC	CASSQTLGVYGYTF
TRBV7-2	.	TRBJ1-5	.	TGTGCCAGCAGCGGACCGGGACGTGGCAATCAGCCCCAGCATTTT	CASSGPGRGNQPQHF
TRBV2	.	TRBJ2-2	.	TGTGCCAGCAGTCCCCGGGGAGGAGACACCGGGGAGCTGTTTTTT	CASSPRGGDTGELFF
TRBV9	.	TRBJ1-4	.	TGTGCCAGCAGCGTGGACGAGACAAATGAAAAACTGTTTTTT	CASSVDETNEKLFF
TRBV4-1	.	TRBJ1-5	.	TGCGCCAGCAGCCGGGGTAGATACAATCAGCCCCAGCATTTT	CASSRGRYNQPQHF
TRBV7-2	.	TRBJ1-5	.	TGTGCCAGCAGCCCCCGGAGGCCTATCAATCAGCCCCAGCATTTT	CASSPRRPINQPQHF
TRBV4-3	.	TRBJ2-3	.	TGCGCCAGCAGCCAAGATGGTCCCTCTAGAGGTGATACGCAGTATTTT	CASSQDGPSRGDTQYF
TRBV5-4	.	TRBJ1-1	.	TGTGCCAGCAGCAACACAGGGATGAACACTGAAGCTTTCTTT	CASSNTGMNTEAFF
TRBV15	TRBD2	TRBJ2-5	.	TGTGCCACCAGCAGAGTTTTCGGGAGGGAGACCCAGTACTTC	CATSRVFGRETQYF
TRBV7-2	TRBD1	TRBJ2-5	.	TGTGCCAGCAGCTTAGGACAGGGGACCCTTCGTGAGACCCAGTACTTC	CASSLGQGTLRETQYF
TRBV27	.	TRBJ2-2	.	TGTGCCAGCACCTCAGGGTTGAACACCGGGGAGCTGTTTTTT	CASTSGLNTGELFF
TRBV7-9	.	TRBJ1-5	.	TGTGCCAGCAGCTTAGCAACTAGCAATCAGCCCCAGCATTTT	CASSLATSNQPQHF
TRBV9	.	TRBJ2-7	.	TGTGCCAGCACCCCTTCACCGGGGGCTTTTGAGCAGTACTTC	CASTPSPGAFEQYF
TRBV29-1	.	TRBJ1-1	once	TGCAGCGCCCGACAGTCCTACACTGAAGCTTTCTTT	CSARQSYTEAFF
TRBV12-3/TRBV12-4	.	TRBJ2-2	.	TGTGCCAGCAGTTTATCTGATGGCGGGGAGCTGTTTTTT	CASSLSDGGELFF
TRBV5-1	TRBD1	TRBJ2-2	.	TGCGCCAGCAGCCACCGACAGGGGAACACCGGGGAGCTGTTTTTT	CASSHRQGNTGELFF
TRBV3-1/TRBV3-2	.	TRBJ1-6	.	TGTGCCAGCAGCCAAGTGCAGGGGAATAATTCACCCCTCCACTTT	CASSQVQGNNSPLHF
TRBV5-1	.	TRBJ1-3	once	TGCGCCAGCAGCTTGGGAAGCGGCTCTGGAAACACCATATATTTT	CASSLGSGSGNTIYF
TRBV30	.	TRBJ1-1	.	TGTGCCTGGAGTGTTCCCGGCTTGAAAGCTTTCTTT	CAWSVPGLKAFF
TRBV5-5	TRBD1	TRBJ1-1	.	TGTGCCAGCAGCATGGACAGGGCCCCTGAAGCTTTCTTT	CASSMDRAPEAFF
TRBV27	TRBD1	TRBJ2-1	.	TGTGCCAGCAGACCCGGGACAGGTTCCTACAATGAGCAGTTCTTC	CASRPGTGSYNEQFF
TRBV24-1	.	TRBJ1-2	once	TGTGCCACCAGTGATTTGCGTCGGGGAGGGGACTATGGCTACACCTTC	CATSDLRRGGDYGYTF
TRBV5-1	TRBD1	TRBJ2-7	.	TGCGCCAGCAGCCAGGGACAGGCGCTTTCCTACGAGCAGTACTTC	CASSQGQALSYEQYF
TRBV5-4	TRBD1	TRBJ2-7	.	TGTGCCAGCAGCTCCCGGGACAGGGCAAGCCACGAGCAGTACTTC	CASSSRDRASHEQYF
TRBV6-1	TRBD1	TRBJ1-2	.	TGTGCCAGCAGTGAGCCACAGGGGGTCGGAAACTATGGCTACACCTTC	CASSEPQGVGNYGYTF
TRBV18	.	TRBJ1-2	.	TGTGCCAGCTCGCCGACCCAGGGTGGGTCATGGTATGGCTACACCTTC	CASSPTQGGSWYGYTF
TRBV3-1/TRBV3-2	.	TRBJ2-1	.	TGTGCCAGCAGCTTAGACCCCCTCTCCTACAATGAGCAGTTCTTC	CASSLDPLSYNEQFF
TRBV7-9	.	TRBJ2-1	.	TGTGCCAGCAGCTTAGCCGGGGCTCTCTACAATGAGCAGTTCTTC	CASSLAGALYNEQFF
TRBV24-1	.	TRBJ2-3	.	TGTGCCACCAGTGATTTGGAGGGACCGAACACAGATACGCAGTATTTT	CATSDLEGPNTDTQYF
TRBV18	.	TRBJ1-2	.	TGTGCCAGCTCTCCGGATACTAACTATGGCTACACCTTC	CASSPDTNYGYTF
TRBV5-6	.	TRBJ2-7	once	TGTGCCAGCAGCTTGGTCGGGACAAACGAGCAGTACTTC	CASSLVGTNEQYF
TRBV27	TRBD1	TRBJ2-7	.	TGTGCCAGCAGTTTACGGACAGGATCCTACGAGCAGTACTTC	CASSLRTGSYEQYF
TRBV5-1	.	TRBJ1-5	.	TGCGCCAGCAGCTTGGAGGATCCTAGCAATCAGCCCCAGCATTTT	CASSLEDPSNQPQHF
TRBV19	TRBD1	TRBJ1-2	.	TGTGCCAGTAGTATGGGACAGGGAGGTGGCTACACCTTC	CASSMGQGGGYTF
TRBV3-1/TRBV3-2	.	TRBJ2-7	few	TGTGCCAGCAGCCCGGGTCATTACTACGAGCAGTACTTC	CASSPGHYYEQYF
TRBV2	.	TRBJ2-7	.	TGTGCCAGCAGGGACCCAAACCACTACGAGCAGTACTTC	CASRDPNHYEQYF
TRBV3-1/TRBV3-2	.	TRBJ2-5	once	TGTGCCAGCAGCCCCAGGACGGGGTTCCAAGAGACCCAGTACTTC	CASSPRTGFQETQYF
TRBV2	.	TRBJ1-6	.	TGTGCCAGCAGAATGGGGCCAGTGACACCCCTCCACTTT	CASRMGPVTPLHF
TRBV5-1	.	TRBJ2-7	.	TGCGCCAGCAGCTGGGGAGGAGCCACCTACGAGCAGTACTTC	CASSWGGATYEQYF
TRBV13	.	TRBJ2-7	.	TGTGCCAGCAGCTTCCTAGGATCCCCCTACGAGCAGTACTTC	CASSFLGSPYEQYF
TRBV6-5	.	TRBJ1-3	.	TGTGCCAGCAGTTACGACGTCCTCAGCTCTGGAAACACCATATATTTT	CASSYDVLSSGNTIYF
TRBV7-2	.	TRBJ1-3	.	TGTGCCAGCAGCTTAGAGCAGGGGCTCTCTGGAAACACCATATATTTT	CASSLEQGLSGNTIYF
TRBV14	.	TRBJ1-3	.	TGTGCCAGCAGCCAAGAACCGTCCGGCTACACCATATATTTT	CASSQEPSGYTIYF
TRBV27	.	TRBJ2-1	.	TGTGCCAGCCAAACCCAGGGATCGAGGCATGAGCAGTTCTTC	CASQTQGSRHEQFF
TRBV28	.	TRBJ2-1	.	TGTGCCAGCAGCCTCTACGCGGGCGGTGAGGGCAATGAGCAGTTCTTC	CASSLYAGGEGNEQFF
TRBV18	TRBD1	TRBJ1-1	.	TGTGCCAGCTCACTAAACAGGGGTGACACTGAAGCTTTCTTT	CASSLNRGDTEAFF
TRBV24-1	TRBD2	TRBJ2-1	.	TGTGCCACCAGTGATTCTAGCGGGGGGCCCCACAATGAGCAGTTCTTC	CATSDSSGGPHNEQFF
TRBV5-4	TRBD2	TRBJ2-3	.	TGTGCCAGCAGCTCCCAGACTAGCGGGGGTAATACGCAGTATTTT	CASSSQTSGGNTQYF
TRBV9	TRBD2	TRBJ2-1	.	TGTGCCAGCAGCTCCACTCACCGGGGACTAGCGGATGAGCAGTTCTTC	CASSSTHRGLADEQFF
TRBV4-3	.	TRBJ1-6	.	TGCGCCAGCAGCCAAGAGAATCAAGGGCCCTATTCGCGCCTCCACTTT	CASSQENQGPYSRLHF
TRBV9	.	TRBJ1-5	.	TGTGCCAGCAGCCGAGAAGGTCAGCCCCAGCATTTT	CASSREGQPQHF
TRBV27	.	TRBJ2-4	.	TGTGCCAGCCACGGAGCCGGGTCTTCTCAGGACATTCAGTACTTC	CASHGAGSSQDIQYF